The 32 T cell receptor beta chains in this list originate from one sample, sequenced in a study of blood T cell repertoires in COVID-19. TCRdb's copy holds only in-frame clones and misses some; the assay was immunoSEQ multiplex PCR. The data contain about 330,000 clones, about nine tenths of them singletons. Input material: PBMCs or T cells enriched from blood (not recorded which). These receptors all stem from a woman aged 18 to 35 who had recovered from COVID-19.

The CDR3 DNA reads as TGTGCCAGCAGTTACCCAGGGGGCAAAAATGGCTACACCTTC. Residues: CASSYPGGKNGYTF. The rearrangement uses TRBV6-6 and TRBJ1-2; 8 bases are a match to TRBD1. Losses at the gene ends were 2 bases for V and 6 bases for J; bases not matched to a gene: 5. CDR1 and CDR2 (germline): MNHNY, SVGAGI (reference sequence). The length of the CDR3 is 14 residues.

V is TRBV18 and J is TRBJ1-3; D is ambiguous. The CDR3 is 13 residues long. CDR1 is KGHSH and CDR2 is LQKENI in the germline V gene. The V end lost 3 bases, the J end lost 2 bases, and 5 bases lay between the germline ends. In DNA form, the CDR3 reads TGTGCCAGCTCACCTTCTACTGGAAACACCATATATTTT. Amino acid sequence: CASSPSTGNTIYF.

The V and J genes are TRBV19 and TRBJ2-7; D is perhaps TRBD1 (5 bases). CDR3 length: 17 residues. V was trimmed by 2 bases and J by 4 bases, leaving 21 bases between them. Germline values: CDR1 LNHDA, CDR2 SQIVND (reference sequence). In nucleotides, the CDR3 is TGTGCCAGTAGTATACCCTTTGGGCAGGGTGGTTTGTACGAGCAGTACTTC. This codes for CASSIPFGQGGLYEQYF. The complete variable domain, with remaining parts taken from reference TRBV19 and TRBJ2-7, reads DGGITQSPKYLFRKEGQNVTLSCEQNLNHDAMYWYRQDPGQGLRLIYYSQIVNDFQKGDIAEGYSVSREKKESFPLTVTSAQKNPTAFYLCASSIPFGQGGLYEQYFGPGTRLTVT.

V usage is TRBV27 and J usage is TRBJ2-5; 12 bases are a match to TRBD2. The CDR3 totals 16 residues. Per germline, CDR1 MNHEY and CDR2 SMNVEV (reference sequence). Trimming cost V 6 bases and J 3 bases; bases outside gene matches: 8. CDR3 nucleotide sequence: TGTGCCAGCAGGGAACTAGCGGGGGGCTCTAAAGAGACCCAGTACTTC. It translates to CASRELAGGSKETQYF.

As DNA, the CDR3 is TGCAGCGTTGTGTTCGCAGAGGGACAGACTTACAATGAGCAGTTCTTC. Its translation: CSVVFAEGQTYNEQFF. This chain uses TRBV29-1 with TRBJ2-1, with TRBD1 matching 7 bases. Trimming at V came to 4 bases and at J to 4 bases, leaving 13 bases not matched to a gene. The CDR3 totals 16 residues. Germline V gives CDR1 SQVTM, CDR2 ANQGSEA.

This clone has just one count. The rearrangement links TRBV3-1 (or the pseudogene TRBV3-2) to TRBJ2-1; perhaps TRBD1 as D (6 bases). Trimming left V 4 bases short and J 4 bases short, with 14 bases between. Per germline, CDR1 LGHDT and CDR2 YNNKEL (reference sequence). The CDR3 sequence is 15 residues long. The CDR3 DNA reads as TGTGCCAGCAGCCGGGCCGGGACACCGTACAATGAGCAGTTCTTC. This sequence encodes CASSRAGTPYNEQFF.

The J gene is TRBJ2-7, the V gene TRBV27, with 8 bases that match TRBD2. This CDR3 is 18 amino acids long. V trimming: 4 bases; J trimming: 4 bases; junction bases outside the gene matches: 18. CDR1 is MNHEY, CDR2 SMNVEV, per germline (reference sequence). As DNA, the CDR3 is TGTGCCAGCAGTTCCTCTAGTGGGTGGGAGCGGGAGAGGTACGAGCAGTACTTC. Its translation is CASSSSSGWERERYEQYF.

The gene calls are TRBV19 and TRBJ2-7; D is undetermined. V dropped 3 bases and J dropped 3 bases, with 15 bases sitting between them. This CDR3 is 15 amino acids long. Germline CDR1 LNHDA, CDR2 SQIVND (reference sequence). The chain's CDR3 is CASSIGQVSFYEQYF. The CDR3 DNA reads TGTGCCAGTAGTATTGGGCAGGTTTCTTTCTACGAGCAGTACTTC.

This clone was seen a handful of times. The genes are TRBV5-4 and TRBJ2-1; D gene ambiguous. Germline CDR1 SGHNT, CDR2 YYREEE (reference sequence). Trimming shortened V by 1 base and J by 7 bases, and 6 bases separated the two germline ends. This CDR3 spans 12 amino acids. The CDR3 here is CASSLSRNEQFF. The CDR3 DNA reads TGTGCCAGCAGCTTGTCACGGAATGAGCAGTTCTTC.

This clone was observed a few times. J is TRBJ2-2 and V is TRBV28, with TRBD2 identical over 13 bases. Germline V gives CDR1 MDHEN, CDR2 SYDVKM. V trimming: 4 bases; J trimming: 7 bases; junction bases outside the gene matches: 3. CDR3 length: 15 amino acids. CDR3 protein: CASSSGLAGNGELFF. As DNA, the CDR3 is TGTGCCAGCAGTTCGGGACTAGCGGGAAACGGGGAGCTGTTTTTT.

This clone turned up a few times. V is TRBV27 and J is TRBJ1-3; D unresolved. The CDR3 spans 15 residues. CDR1 and CDR2 from the germline V gene are MNHEY and SMNVEV (reference sequence). Deletions cut 0 bases from V and 4 bases from J, with 10 bases between. The CDR3 region is CASSLSRGFGNTIYF. The DNA for the CDR3 is TGTGCCAGCAGTTTATCGCGCGGGTTCGGAAACACCATATATTTT.

This chain joins TRBV30 and TRBJ1-5, with D perhaps matching TRBD1 (6 bases). Germline values: CDR1 GTSNPN, CDR2 SVGIG (reference sequence). The CDR3 is made up of 17 amino acids. Trimming took off 1 base at V and 0 bases at J, with 16 bases between the two ends. The CDR3 here is CAWSAGTGHPSNQPQHF. The CDR3 coding sequence is TGTGCCTGGAGTGCTGGAACGGGACACCCTAGCAATCAGCCCCAGCATTTT.

This clone was detected a few times. This chain connects TRBV6-1 to TRBJ2-2, with TRBD1 matching over 10 bases. J lost 3 bases, V lost 2 bases, and 6 bases had no gene match. This CDR3 has 17 amino acids. Per the germline V gene, CDR1 is MNHNS and CDR2 is SASEGT. CDR3 amino acids: CASSELGGQGDTGELFF. The CDR3 nucleotides read TGTGCCAGCAGTGAACTGGGTGGACAGGGGGACACCGGGGAGCTGTTTTTT.

This clone has a single count. The J gene is TRBJ2-3, the V gene TRBV11-1, with D possibly matching TRBD1 (5 bases). The V end was cut by 2 bases, the J end by 4 bases, with 7 bases between. This CDR3 has 13 residues. Per germline, CDR1 SGHAT and CDR2 FQDESV (reference sequence). This chain's CDR3 is CASSLSGSDTQYF. The CDR3 DNA reads TGTGCCAGCAGCTTATCAGGGTCAGATACGCAGTATTTT.

This chain uses TRBV30 with TRBJ1-1, with TRBD1 identical over 8 bases. Germline lookup yields CDR1 GTSNPN and CDR2 SVGIG (reference sequence). The CDR3 runs 13 residues. V shed 2 bases and J 6 bases; nucleotides not matched to a gene: 5. The CDR3 loop reads CAWSLTGGAEAFF. The CDR3 DNA follows: TGTGCCTGGAGTCTAACAGGGGGGGCTGAAGCTTTCTTT. The whole variable domain, filled in from reference TRBV30 and TRBJ1-1, reads SQTIHQWPATLVQPVGSPLSLECTVEGTSNPNLYWYRQAAGRGLQLLFYSVGIGQISSEVPQNLSASRPQDRQFILSSKKLLLSDSGFYLCAWSLTGGAEAFFGQGTRLTVV.

This chain uses TRBV24-1 with TRBJ1-1; 9 bases fit TRBD1. The V gene end was trimmed by 7 bases and the J gene end by 1 base; junction bases not matched to a gene: 3. CDR3 length equals 14 residues. The germline V gene encodes CDR1 KGHDR and CDR2 SFDVKD. Written as DNA, the CDR3 is TGTGCCACCAGCGCGGGACAGGGGAACACTGAAGCTTTCTTT. Protein product: CATSAGQGNTEAFF.

The CDR3 loop is CATRGGSFTYEQYF. CDR3 nucleotide sequence: TGTGCCACTAGGGGCGGGAGCTTTACCTACGAGCAGTACTTC. V and J are TRBV10-3 and TRBJ2-7; 7 bases are shared with TRBD2. Germline CDR1 is ENHRY and CDR2 is SYGVKD. The CDR3 runs 14 residues. V shed 10 bases, J shed 2 bases, and the junction held 11 bases outside the gene matches.

The chain carries TRBV18 and TRBJ1-2; 8 bases fit TRBD1. The V segment lost 3 bases and the J segment 4 bases; nucleotides outside the gene matches: 10. Germline CDR1 reads KGHSH; CDR2 reads LQKENI. CDR3 length: 16 residues. The CDR3 DNA sequence: TGTGCCAGCTCACCTACGGTGGGACAGGATCTCTATGGCTACACCTTC. Encoded protein: CASSPTVGQDLYGYTF.

The CDR3 region has the DNA TGTGCCAGCAGCACCCTAAGCACTGAAGCTTTCTTT. As protein: CASSTLSTEAFF. J is TRBJ1-1 and V is TRBV12-3 or TRBV12-4; D is unclear. There are 12 residues in the CDR3. Trimming cost V 6 bases and J 4 bases, with 9 bases left between them.

The chain carries TRBV19 and TRBJ1-4; 8 nucleotides agree with TRBD1. This CDR3 region has 15 residues. Germline values: CDR1 LNHDA, CDR2 SQIVND (reference sequence). V was pared by 5 bases and J by 8 bases, with 10 bases of the junction left unmatched. CDR3 sequence: CASSPEQGVGEKLFF. CDR3 sequence (DNA): TGTGCCAGTAGTCCGGAACAGGGGGTGGGGGAAAAACTGTTTTTT.

The V gene is TRBV27, the J gene TRBJ2-1; maybe TRBD1 (6 bases). The V end lost 7 bases, the J end lost 8 bases, and 21 bases lay between the germline ends. Per germline, CDR1 MNHEY and CDR2 SMNVEV (reference sequence). CDR3 size: 15 residues. The CDR3 region has the DNA TGTGCCAGCACCCCAGGGGCCACCGCCTGGGATGAGCAGTTCTTC. Protein sequence: CASTPGATAWDEQFF.

The rearrangement joins TRBV5-4 to TRBJ1-1; 8 nucleotides line up with TRBD1. Germline lookup yields CDR1 SGHNT and CDR2 YYREEE (reference sequence). V was pared by 0 bases and J by 1 base, with 5 bases of the junction left unmatched. This CDR3 has 16 residues. In DNA form, the CDR3 reads TGTGCCAGCAGCTTGGGTGGACAGGGATGGAACACTGAAGCTTTCTTT. Translating gives CASSLGGQGWNTEAFF.

This sequence joins TRBV5-1 and TRBJ1-1; weak D call: TRBD1 (5 bases). The CDR3 consists of 13 residues. Germline V CDR1 and CDR2: SGHRS, YFSETQ. V dropped 2 bases and J dropped 3 bases, with 8 bases sitting between them. The CDR3 sequence is CASSFGGDTEAFF. CDR3 in DNA: TGCGCCAGCAGCTTTGGGGGGGACACTGAAGCTTTCTTT.

This clone has only one observation. The V gene is TRBV28, the J gene TRBJ2-3, with 7 nucleotides matching TRBD1. The CDR3 has 15 residues. The junction had 10 bases not matched to a gene; V was cut back by 6 bases and J by 4 bases. The germline gives CDR1 MDHEN, CDR2 SYDVKM. The CDR3 region has the DNA TGTGCCAGCAGCCTCGGAGCAGGGGGATCAGATACGCAGTATTTT. Protein sequence: CASSLGAGGSDTQYF.

The chain is built from TRBV10-2 and TRBJ1-5; D possibly corresponds to TRBD1 (5 bases). CDR3 length: 15 amino acids. V dropped 3 bases and J dropped 5 bases, with 14 bases sitting between them. Germline V lookup: CDR1 WSHSY, CDR2 SAAADI. For the CDR3, the DNA is TGCGCCAGCAGTGACTCCGGGGGGAACTATCAGCCCCAGCATTTT. Translation: CASSDSGGNYQPQHF.

V and J are TRBV4-1 and TRBJ2-7, with TRBD1 matching 11 bases. Trimming at V came to 1 base and at J to 6 bases, leaving 5 bases not matched to a gene. Germline CDR1 and CDR2: MGHRA and YSYEKL. The CDR3 runs 15 residues. The CDR3 protein is CASSQVRGQGAEQYF. The DNA of the CDR3 is TGCGCCAGCAGCCAAGTGAGAGGACAGGGGGCCGAGCAGTACTTC.

The chain links TRBV7-9 to TRBJ1-4, with D perhaps TRBD1 (5 bases). Germline-derived CDR1 and CDR2 are SEHNR and FQNEAQ (reference sequence). Between the trimmed V and J ends, which lost 2 bases and 5 bases, there was a span of 12 bases. The CDR3 is 15 amino acids. In nucleotides, the CDR3 is TGTGCCAGCAGCTTAAGTAACAGGCTAAATGAAAAACTGTTTTTT. Residues: CASSLSNRLNEKLFF.

In its sample, this clone was seen a few times. V and J are TRBV7-3 and TRBJ1-1; D is ambiguous. CDR1 SGHTA and CDR2 FQGTGA come from the germline V gene. This CDR3 region has 13 residues. V was shortened by 4 bases and J by 1 base, with 7 bases between the two germline ends. The CDR3 loop reads CASSSSTNTEAFF. CDR3 nucleotide sequence: TGTGCCAGCAGCTCTTCTACGAACACTGAAGCTTTCTTT. The full variable domain, in which reference TRBV7-3 and TRBJ1-1 provide the parts outside the CDR3, is GAGVSQTPSNKVTEKGKYVELRCDPISGHTALYWYRQSLGQGPEFLIYFQGTGAADDSGLPNDRFFAVRPEGSVSTLKIQRTERGDSAVYLCASSSSTNTEAFFGQGTRLTVV.

The rearrangement uses TRBV7-4 and TRBJ1-2; the D is unclear. The CDR3 covers 16 residues. Germline V gene sequence: CDR1 SGHVT, CDR2 SQSDAQ. The V end was cut by 6 bases, the J end by 1 base, with 18 bases between. CDR3 in amino acids: CASSWETSDVNYGYTF. The DNA for the CDR3 is TGTGCCAGCAGTTGGGAGACCTCAGATGTTAACTATGGCTACACCTTC.

The CDR3 bases are TGTGCCAGCAGTACCGGACTAGCGGGAGTCTATGAGCAGTTCTTC. This gives the protein CASSTGLAGVYEQFF. The chain employs TRBV27 and TRBJ2-1, with 13 bases lining up with TRBD2. The CDR3 extends over 15 amino acids. Germline-derived CDR1 and CDR2 are MNHEY and SMNVEV (reference sequence). The J segment lost 8 bases and the V segment lost 5 bases, leaving 6 bases of the junction unmatched.

The gene calls are TRBV7-2 and TRBJ2-1, with 13 positions matching TRBD2. The germline gives CDR1 SGHTA, CDR2 FQGNSA. The J segment lost 3 bases and the V segment lost 5 bases, leaving 7 bases of the junction unmatched. This CDR3 spans 17 amino acids. The CDR3: CASSPEGLAGYYNEQFF. As DNA, the CDR3 is TGTGCCAGCAGCCCCGAGGGACTAGCGGGATACTACAATGAGCAGTTCTTC.

The rearrangement uses TRBV5-1 and TRBJ2-5; 10 bases are a match to TRBD2. Losses at the gene ends were 3 bases for V and 0 bases for J; bases not matched to a gene: 8. CDR1 is SGHRS and CDR2 is YFSETQ in the germline V gene. The CDR3 totals 17 residues. CDR3 DNA sequence: TGCGCCAGCAGCTCAACTCTAGCGGGAGTCCACCAAGAGACCCAGTACTTC. This codes for CASSSTLAGVHQETQYF.